These 21 T cell receptor beta chains came from one sample sequenced in a study of identical twins. TCRdb used MiXCR to reprocess the 5' RACE reads, holding one entry per CDR3 protein. The table lists 700,000 or so distinct CDR3 sequences, approximately 21% of them singletons, with about 4.3% in the top ten. The sample also formed part of further work on T cells expressing NK-cell markers.

The sequencing sample was made of PBMCs. The source of these receptors is a woman aged 18 to 35 in good health.

This clonotype was detected many times. The chain combines TRBV6-5 with TRBJ1-1; D might be TRBD1 (5 bases). The germline V gene has CDR1 MNHEY and CDR2 SVGAGI. The CDR3 is 15 amino acids. V was shortened by 4 bases and J by 6 bases, with 18 bases between the two germline ends. CDR3 DNA: TGTGCCAGCAGTTTCCACCTCGGGACGCTCCCTGAAGCTTTCTTT. The encoded protein is CASSFHLGTLPEAFF.

The chain recombines TRBV20-1 with TRBJ2-5; unclear D gene. The CDR3 covers 12 residues. Germline CDR1 is DFQATT and CDR2 is SNEGSKA (reference sequence). V dropped 3 bases and J dropped 0 bases, with 5 bases sitting between them. The CDR3 sequence is CSASHYQETQYF. For the CDR3, the DNA is TGCAGTGCTAGTCACTACCAAGAGACCCAGTACTTC.

The table lists this clonotype with many counts. The chain uses TRBV12-3 or TRBV12-4 and TRBJ1-5; D might be TRBD1 (5 bases). Trimming pared 3 bases from V and 7 bases from J, leaving 10 bases between. The CDR3 runs 13 residues. The chain's CDR3 is CASSLGLWQPQHF. For the CDR3, the DNA is TGTGCCAGCAGTTTGGGGCTGTGGCAGCCCCAGCATTTT.

The V call is TRBV25-1, the J call TRBJ1-1; 10 nucleotides line up with TRBD1. From germline, CDR1 is MGHDK and CDR2 SYGVNS. The CDR3 is 13 residues long. Losses at the gene ends were 7 bases for V and 8 bases for J; bases not matched to a gene: 7. CDR3 sequence: CASTRQGAGEAFF. The CDR3 DNA is TGTGCCAGCACCCGACAGGGGGCGGGGGAAGCTTTCTTT. Using reference TRBV25-1 and TRBJ1-1 for the parts outside the CDR3, the full variable domain is EADIYQTPRYLVIGTGKKITLECSQTMGHDKMYWYQQDPGMELHLIHYSYGVNSTEKGDLSSESTVSRIRTEHFPLTLESARPSHTSQYLCASTRQGAGEAFFGQGTRLTVV.

The rearrangement links TRBV7-2 to TRBJ2-7; D is perhaps TRBD1 (6 bases). CDR3 size: 13 residues. Trimming removed 4 bases at V and 6 bases at J, with 13 bases between. Germline CDR1 is SGHTA and CDR2 is FQGNSA. As DNA, the CDR3 is TGTGCCAGCAGCTGGCAGGGGCTCGGCGAGCAGTACTTC. Its translation is CASSWQGLGEQYF.

This clonotype was counted between two and nine times. The V gene is TRBV20-1, the J gene TRBJ2-7; possibly TRBD1 for D (6 bases). V lost 6 bases and J lost 6, with 15 bases in between. Germline V gene lookup returns CDR1 DFQATT and CDR2 SNEGSKA (reference sequence). The CDR3 is made up of 12 amino acids. CDR3 residues: CSATTGHFEQYF. For the CDR3, the DNA is TGCAGTGCCACCACAGGGCACTTCGAGCAGTACTTC.

This clonotype came up many times. DNA of the CDR3: TGCAGTGCTAGTAGACTAGCGGGGGACCAGGATACGCAGTATTTT. Amino acid sequence: CSASRLAGDQDTQYF. The chain combines TRBV20-1 with TRBJ2-3; TRBD2 matches 12 bases. There are 15 residues in the CDR3. Unmatched junction bases numbered 7, after V lost 3 bases and J lost 6 bases. The germline V gene encodes CDR1 DFQATT and CDR2 SNEGSKA (reference sequence).

The genes are TRBV18 and TRBJ2-3; D remains unclear. Trimming cost V 0 bases and J 0 bases, with 10 bases left between them. Germline V gene sequence: CDR1 KGHSH, CDR2 LQKENI. The CDR3 length is 16 residues. The CDR3 DNA is TGTGCCAGCTCACCACCTTCCGGGCGTAGCACAGATACGCAGTATTTT. This encodes CASSPPSGRSTDTQYF.

This clonotype was seen only a few times. The V gene is TRBV20-1, the J gene TRBJ1-2, with D tentatively TRBD1 (6 bases). From germline, CDR1 is DFQATT and CDR2 SNEGSKA (reference sequence). V lost 3 bases to trimming and J lost 4 bases, with 15 bases between them. CDR3 length equals 14 residues. The CDR3 here is CSASGDIDLYGYTF. The CDR3 DNA is TGCAGTGCTAGTGGGGACATCGACCTCTATGGCTACACCTTC.

This clonotype was detected a few times. The chain uses TRBV12-3 or TRBV12-4 and TRBJ2-7; no reliable D call. With 3 bases removed from V and 2 bases from J, the gap between germline ends came to 11 bases. This CDR3 spans 14 amino acids. The CDR3 here is CASSFGRLTYEQYF. The DNA for the CDR3 is TGTGCCAGCAGTTTTGGGCGGTTAACCTACGAGCAGTACTTC.

This clonotype was counted ten times or more. The rearrangement uses TRBV12-3 or TRBV12-4 and TRBJ2-3, with no clear D. Deletions cut 0 bases from V and 2 bases from J, with 9 bases between. The CDR3 has 15 amino acids. CDR3 region: CASSLAPTPTDTQYF. The CDR3 DNA is TGTGCCAGCAGTTTAGCGCCGACCCCCACAGATACGCAGTATTTT.

This clonotype was counted only a few times. The rearrangement joins TRBV7-9 to TRBJ2-5; maybe TRBD2 (5 bases). From germline, CDR1 is SEHNR and CDR2 FQNEAQ (reference sequence). V gave up 6 bases and J gave up 4 bases, with 9 bases separating them. This CDR3 is built from 12 residues. The CDR3 DNA is TGTGCCAGCAGGATTCGGGGAGAGACCCAGTACTTC. Translation gives CASRIRGETQYF.

The chain uses TRBV3-1 and TRBJ1-1; D possibly corresponds to TRBD1 (6 bases). Germline V gene data show CDR1 as LGHDT and CDR2 as YNNKEL (reference sequence). The CDR3 has 14 residues. Trimming stripped 2 bases from V and 1 base from J, with 8 bases between. CDR3 DNA sequence: TGTGCCAGCAGCCAATGGGGGGCGAACACTGAAGCTTTCTTT. This codes for CASSQWGANTEAFF.

This sequence joins TRBV7-2 and TRBJ1-5; D call uncertain. Trimming removed 5 bases from V and 0 bases from J, with 5 bases in between. This CDR3 is built from 13 residues. Germline V gene lookup returns CDR1 SGHTA and CDR2 FQGNSA. CDR3 bases: TGTGCCAGCAGCGCTAATAGCAATCAGCCCCAGCATTTT. Translation gives CASSANSNQPQHF. Filled out from reference TRBV7-2 and TRBJ1-5, the complete variable domain reads GAGVSQSPSNKVTEKGKDVELRCDPISGHTALYWYRQSLGQGLEFLIYFQGNSAPDKSGLPSDRFSAERTGGSVSTLTIQRTQQEDSAVYLCASSANSNQPQHFGDGTRLSIL.

This chain joins TRBV20-1 and TRBJ2-7; a weak D match, TRBD2 (5 bases). V was pared by 6 bases and J by 1 base, with 25 bases between. The V gene's germline CDR1 is DFQATT and CDR2 SNEGSKA (reference sequence). This CDR3 region has 17 residues. In DNA form, the CDR3 reads TGCAGTGCCAACCGCCTTCCGGGCCCTGAGGGATCCTACGAGCAGTACTTC. It translates to CSANRLPGPEGSYEQYF.

This chain uses TRBV12-3 or TRBV12-4 with TRBJ2-3; maybe TRBD2 (6 bases). V was trimmed by 10 bases and J by 4 bases, leaving 24 bases between them. The CDR3 has 16 residues. CDR3 coding DNA: TGTGCCACTCTAACGGCGGGGCCTTCCGGGGCAGATACGCAGTATTTT. This gives the protein CATLTAGPSGADTQYF.

The chain has TRBV18 and TRBJ1-1, with D perhaps TRBD1 (6 bases). The CDR3 is 14 residues long. The V end lost 6 bases, the J end lost 1 base, and 12 bases lay between the germline ends. Per germline, CDR1 KGHSH and CDR2 LQKENI. CDR3 bases: TGTGCCAGCTCGGGGGCTTTGGAGAACACTGAAGCTTTCTTT. This codes for CASSGALENTEAFF.

The table lists this clonotype with many counts. The genes are TRBV29-1 and TRBJ2-7; TRBD1 agrees at 7 bases. Losses at the gene ends were 4 bases for V and 2 bases for J; bases not matched to a gene: 5. This CDR3 region has 13 residues. CDR1 and CDR2 (germline): SQVTM, ANQGSEA. The CDR3 sequence is CSVVGGQAYEQYF. The CDR3 DNA reads as TGCAGCGTTGTAGGCGGACAGGCCTACGAGCAGTACTTC.

This clonotype appeared many times. J is TRBJ1-1 and V is TRBV20-1, with TRBD1 identical over 7 bases. The CDR3 extends over 14 amino acids. CDR1 DFQATT and CDR2 SNEGSKA come from the germline V gene (reference sequence). Germline trimming cut 6 bases from V and 2 bases from J; bases unmatched to any gene: 9. In DNA form, the CDR3 reads TGCAGTGCCCATGCTCGACAGGGCAACACTGAAGCTTTCTTT. This gives the protein CSAHARQGNTEAFF.

This clonotype was detected many times. The chain links TRBV5-5 to TRBJ1-5; unclear D gene. V lost 1 base and J 0 bases, leaving 8 bases between the germline ends. Germline CDR1 SGHKS, CDR2 YYEKEE (reference sequence). The CDR3 has 15 amino acids. In DNA form, the CDR3 reads TGTGCCAGCAGCTTGACAGATTATAGCAATCAGCCCCAGCATTTT. Its protein product is CASSLTDYSNQPQHF.

This clonotype was detected a few times. The chain employs TRBV5-1 and TRBJ2-5; no firm D call. V was clipped by 2 bases and J by 5 bases, with 7 bases between them. CDR1 is SGHRS, CDR2 YFSETQ, per germline. The CDR3 loop spans 12 amino acids. CDR3 residues: CASSFRIETQYF. DNA of the CDR3: TGCGCCAGCAGCTTCCGGATCGAGACCCAGTACTTC.